This is a list of T cell receptor beta chains from one sample in a study of blood T cell repertoires in COVID-19. This table comes from immunoSEQ multiplex PCR, and its TCRdb copy is limited to in-frame clones, with some not included. Among 150,000 to 200,000 clones listed, just under 80% were seen once. Material for sequencing was peripheral blood. These receptors came from a woman of 80 years or more with acute or convalescent COVID-19. CDR3s include the opening cysteine and the closing phenylalanine or tryptophan. Each record gives: J gene, V gene, CDR3 protein.

j_gene: TRBJ1-2; v_gene: TRBV6-6; CDR3aa: CASSNNRQGNYGYTF
j_gene: TRBJ2-6; v_gene: TRBV24-1; CDR3aa: CATSEGSRSGANVLTF
j_gene: TRBJ1-2; v_gene: TRBV6-1; CDR3aa: CASSERGGRGYGYTF
j_gene: TRBJ2-3; v_gene: TRBV19; CDR3aa: CASSPTLAGGTDTQYF
j_gene: TRBJ1-2; v_gene: TRBV5-1; CDR3aa: CASSDREVGGYGYTF
j_gene: TRBJ1-1; v_gene: TRBV12-3/TRBV12-4; CDR3aa: CASSVGGNTEAFF
j_gene: TRBJ2-2; v_gene: TRBV5-6; CDR3aa: CASSGTSGGSGELFF
j_gene: TRBJ2-5; v_gene: TRBV5-1; CDR3aa: CTSSAGTGLFETQYF
j_gene: TRBJ2-3; v_gene: TRBV9; CDR3aa: CASSVGQNTDTQYF
j_gene: TRBJ2-1; v_gene: TRBV9; CDR3aa: CASSVQTGNNEQFF
j_gene: TRBJ2-5; v_gene: TRBV28; CDR3aa: CASSSGEAFQETQYF
j_gene: TRBJ2-7; v_gene: TRBV7-8; CDR3aa: CASRKTSGRAGTEQYF
j_gene: TRBJ2-5; v_gene: TRBV2; CDR3aa: CASSSSGRAAKTQYF
j_gene: TRBJ1-3; v_gene: TRBV2; CDR3aa: CASSARTGRISGNTIYF
j_gene: TRBJ1-5; v_gene: TRBV6-2/TRBV6-3; CDR3aa: CASSYSRRGGNQPQHF
j_gene: TRBJ2-7; v_gene: TRBV6-5; CDR3aa: CASTGHSSSYEQYF
j_gene: TRBJ2-7; v_gene: TRBV10-3; CDR3aa: CAIGGLNSYEQYF
j_gene: TRBJ2-7; v_gene: TRBV18; CDR3aa: CASSPPGTGSYEQYF
j_gene: TRBJ1-1; v_gene: TRBV5-4; CDR3aa: CASSFGQENTEAFF
j_gene: TRBJ2-1; v_gene: TRBV7-9; CDR3aa: CASNPGVGEQFF
j_gene: TRBJ2-1; v_gene: TRBV25-1; CDR3aa: CASSPRGLAGIGEQFF
j_gene: TRBJ1-4; v_gene: TRBV30; CDR3aa: CGGESATNEKLFF
j_gene: TRBJ1-2; v_gene: TRBV30; CDR3aa: CAWSVVAGGGGYTF
j_gene: TRBJ2-1; v_gene: TRBV13; CDR3aa: CASSLVGSSPYNEQFF
j_gene: TRBJ2-7; v_gene: TRBV4-1; CDR3aa: CASSHQFGGSYEQYF
j_gene: TRBJ2-1; v_gene: TRBV5-1; CDR3aa: CASSFGTSGHNEQFF
j_gene: TRBJ1-4; v_gene: TRBV2; CDR3aa: CASSEIAGVGEKLFF
j_gene: TRBJ2-7; v_gene: TRBV28; CDR3aa: CASSAGTSESEQYF
j_gene: TRBJ1-3; v_gene: TRBV7-9; CDR3aa: CASSLLSSGNTIYF
j_gene: TRBJ2-2; v_gene: TRBV6-1; CDR3aa: CASSERQGNTGELFF
j_gene: TRBJ2-7; v_gene: TRBV6-5; CDR3aa: CASRSAGTKSYEQYF
j_gene: TRBJ1-3; v_gene: TRBV5-1; CDR3aa: CASQGAPGNTIYF